A selection of T cell receptor beta chains follows, all from one sample in a study of blood T cell repertoires in COVID-19. TCRdb's table, derived via immunoSEQ multiplex PCR, lists solely in-frame clones and lacks some. This sample carries about 260,000 clones, about 81% of them seen once, and the ten largest clones take around 4.1%. The sample comprised PBMCs or T cells enriched from blood (not recorded which). These receptor sequences come from a man aged 25-45 years with acute COVID-19. CDR3s include the opening cysteine and the closing phenylalanine or tryptophan. A D gene is named only where the DNA matches it firmly. Not all rows give a size; the values are once, few, many and, for expanded clones, a class.

abundance | j_gene | v_gene | d_gene | CDR3aa | CDR3nt
. | TRBJ1-2 | TRBV29-1 | TRBD1 | CSVAVGTGAQDGYTF | TGCAGCGTCGCCGTAGGGACAGGGGCGCAAGATGGCTACACCTTC
. | TRBJ1-2 | TRBV6-5 | TRBD1 | CASSYGDREGYTF | TGTGCCAGCAGTTACGGGGACAGAGAAGGCTACACCTTC
. | TRBJ1-2 | TRBV19 | . | CASSIGGLYGYTF | TGTGCCAGTAGTATCGGGGGGCTGTATGGCTACACCTTC
. | TRBJ2-5 | TRBV6-2/TRBV6-3 | TRBD1 | CASSYGTGKGETQYF | TGTGCCAGCAGTTACGGGACAGGGAAAGGCGAGACCCAGTACTTC
once | TRBJ1-1 | TRBV24-1 | . | CATFRDRGRGTEAFF | TGTGCCACCTTCCGGGACCGAGGCAGGGGCACTGAAGCTTTCTTT
. | TRBJ1-6 | TRBV5-6 | . | CASSLGGVNSPLHF | TGTGCCAGCAGCTTAGGCGGGGTCAATTCACCCCTCCACTTT
. | TRBJ1-1 | TRBV5-1 | . | CASSREAGVNTEAFF | TGCGCCAGCAGCCGGGAGGCGGGTGTGAACACTGAAGCTTTCTTT
. | TRBJ1-1 | TRBV7-9 | TRBD1 | CASSLTTAGTANTEAFF | TGTGCCAGCAGCCTGACAACTGCCGGGACAGCGAACACTGAAGCTTTCTTT
. | TRBJ2-1 | TRBV7-9 | TRBD1 | CATDQGDSESNEQFF | TGTGCCACCGACCAGGGGGACAGTGAATCGAATGAGCAGTTCTTC
. | TRBJ1-6 | TRBV2 | . | CASSSSARIDNSPLHF | TGTGCCAGCAGCTCAAGCGCCCGCATAGATAATTCACCCCTCCACTTT
. | TRBJ1-6 | TRBV9 | . | CASSKHPSPNSPLHF | TGTGCCAGCAGCAAACACCCCTCCCCAAATTCACCCCTCCACTTT
few | TRBJ1-5 | TRBV28 | . | CASSTGKGNQPQHF | TGTGCCAGCAGTACAGGGAAGGGGAATCAGCCCCAGCATTTT